This TCR beta chain was sequenced during a study of blood T cell repertoires in COVID-19. In the source study's methods: Nucleated cell counts were estimated from reference gene primer amplification. Sequencing was performed with immunoSEQ multiplex PCR; in TCRdb, only in-frame clones are kept and a portion is missing. That table supplies the V and J calls and clone size; D and trimming were determined from the DNA. The data show fewer than 500,000 clones, with around nine tenths seen just once and roughly 4% held by the top ten. This CDR3 spans 13 amino acids. The germline V and J ends were trimmed by 1 base and 1 base, with 5 bases remaining between them. The V gene's germline CDR1 is SGHKS and CDR2 YYEKEE (reference sequence).

The specimen was peripheral blood. V and J are TRBV5-5 and TRBJ1-1; D unresolved. The source is a woman aged 30 to 39 with acute or convalescent COVID-19. The CDR3 nucleotides read TGTGCCAGCAGCTTGCAGGAGAACACTGAAGCTTTCTTT. The encoded protein is CASSLQENTEAFF.